These 21 T cell receptor beta chains came from one sample sequenced in a study of T cell repertoires in cytomegalovirus infection. These receptors' targets are unknown. TCRdb redid the calling of the reads with MiXCR, one entry per CDR3 protein. The table has some 900,000 distinct CDR3 sequences, less than 35% seen once. Sample: cultured CD8+ T cells from PBMCs, taken from culture after CMV antigen stimulation. These receptors all stem from a human donor in good health (CMV status not recorded). Some clones in this sample may be carry-over from other donors' samples.

CDR3: CASSELGWLSSYEQYV. The CDR3 coding sequence is TGTGCCAGCAGTGAATTGGGGTGGCTGAGCTCCTACGAGCAGTACGTC. The chain carries TRBV6-1 and TRBJ2-7; no clear D. There are 16 residues in the CDR3. Germline-derived CDR1 and CDR2 are MNHNS and SASEGT. V was cut by 2 bases and J by 0 bases, with 14 bases left in between.

This clonotype appeared a few times. The chain joins TRBV6-2 or TRBV6-3 to TRBJ2-1; no firm D call. The germline V gene has CDR1 MNHEY and CDR2 SVGEGT. V was clipped by 7 bases and J by 7 bases, with 17 bases between them. The CDR3 extends over 14 amino acids. In DNA, the CDR3 is TGTGCCAGCACCCTCGACTCCCTGAAGAATGAGCAGTTCTTC. It encodes CASTLDSLKNEQFF.

This chain connects TRBV28 to TRBJ1-1, with a tentative D call TRBD1 (6 bases). Germline CDR1 MDHEN, CDR2 SYDVKM. The V end was cut by 3 bases, the J end by 1 base, with 18 bases between. The CDR3 has 17 amino acids. CDR3: CASSLLGGTLSNTEAFF. The CDR3 bases are TGTGCCAGCAGTTTGTTAGGGGGAACCTTGTCGAACACTGAAGCTTTCTTT.

This clonotype occurred a few times. This chain connects TRBV12-3 or TRBV12-4 to TRBJ2-2, with D possibly matching TRBD2 (6 bases). CDR3 length: 14 residues. The V gene lost 6 bases and the J gene lost 6 bases, with 14 bases spanning the gap. CDR3 coding DNA: TGTGCCAGCAGCTCCGGGAGAGTCCCCGGGGAGCTGTTTTTT. Its protein product is CASSSGRVPGELFF.

The V gene is TRBV7-3, the J gene TRBJ2-1; D unclear. The CDR3 has 15 residues. Trimming removed 3 bases from V and 2 bases from J, with 11 bases in between. Germline CDR1 reads SGHTA; CDR2 reads FQGTGA. The CDR3 is CASSFVQPPYNEQFF. In DNA, the CDR3 is TGTGCCAGCAGCTTTGTCCAGCCGCCCTACAATGAGCAGTTCTTC.

This chain links TRBV27 with TRBJ2-7; TRBD1 might be the D (8 bases). CDR3 size: 13 residues. CDR1 MNHEY and CDR2 SMNVEV come from the germline V gene (reference sequence). V gave up 5 bases and J gave up 7 bases, with 15 bases separating them. CDR3 sequence (DNA): TGTGCCAGCAGTACCCACAGGGGGGGAGAGCAGTACGTC. This gives the protein CASSTHRGGEQYV.

This rearrangement joins TRBV6-1 to TRBJ1-1, with a weak D call TRBD1 (6 bases). Germline CDR1 reads MNHNS; CDR2 reads SASEGT. The CDR3 runs to 14 residues. V was pared by 0 bases and J by 5 bases, with 10 bases between. The CDR3 nucleotides are TGTGCCAGCAGTGAAGCTTGGGGGCGGACTGAAGCTTTCTTT. Its protein product is CASSEAWGRTEAFF.

The gene calls are TRBV5-4 and TRBJ1-1, with D hard to call. This CDR3 contains 13 residues. Trimming left V 7 bases short and J 3 bases short, with 13 bases between. CDR1 and CDR2 (germline): SGHNT, YYREEE (reference sequence). CDR3 nucleotides: TGTGCCAGCCAGTCACCAGCGGACACTGAAGCTTTCTTT. Protein: CASQSPADTEAFF. The entire variable domain, with the rest obtained from reference TRBV5-4 and TRBJ1-1, is as follows: ETGVTQSPTHLIKTRGQQVTLRCSSQSGHNTVSWYQQALGQGPQFIFQYYREEENGRGNFPPRFSGLQFPNYSSELNVNALELDDSALYLCASQSPADTEAFFGQGTRLTVV.

This clonotype was observed a handful of times. The genes are TRBV27 and TRBJ2-3; 8 bases fit TRBD2. The CDR3 runs to 15 residues. Per germline, CDR1 MNHEY and CDR2 SMNVEV (reference sequence). Losses at the gene ends were 3 bases for V and 4 bases for J; bases not matched to a gene: 6. The CDR3 DNA sequence: TGTGCCAGCAGTTTCGGGGGGACTAGAGCAGATACGCAGTATTTT. Its protein product is CASSFGGTRADTQYF.

The gene calls are TRBV2 and TRBJ1-2; D not resolved. Germline loops: CDR1 SNHLY, CDR2 FYNNEI. The germline V and J ends were trimmed by 2 bases and 5 bases, with 15 bases remaining between them. The CDR3 covers 15 residues. The CDR3 loop reads CASSETASPLYGYTF. The CDR3 bases are TGTGCCAGCAGTGAAACGGCCTCGCCCCTATATGGCTACACCTTC.

This clonotype was detected once. One junction end disagrees with the germline gene, perhaps due to a read error. The chain carries TRBV2 and TRBJ2-2, with a tentative D call TRBD1 (5 bases). The CDR3 runs 13 residues. Germline loops: CDR1 SNHLY, CDR2 FYNNEI. CDR3 region: CVSLTGSPGELFF. The CDR3 nucleotides are TGTGTCAGCCTTACAGGATCCCCCGGGGAGCTGTTTTTT.

Many counts were recorded for this clonotype. V usage is TRBV7-6 and J usage is TRBJ2-5; D not resolved. This CDR3 has 15 residues. V was cut by 6 bases and J by 1 base, with 15 bases left in between. Germline assignment: CDR1 SGHVS and CDR2 FNYEAQ. CDR3 DNA sequence: TGTGCCAGCAGGCCCCTCGGAAACCCCCAAGAGACCCAGTACTTC. Amino acid sequence: CASRPLGNPQETQYF.

The sample holds a few counts of this clonotype. The genes are TRBV6-2 or TRBV6-3 and TRBJ1-1; D ambiguous. The germline V and J ends were trimmed by 8 bases and 0 bases, with 13 bases remaining between them. Germline V gene lookup returns CDR1 MNHEY and CDR2 SVGEGT. This CDR3 has 14 residues. The CDR3 bases are TGTGCCAGCCAGTTACGGAGGATGAACACTGAAGCTTTCTTT. Its translation is CASQLRRMNTEAFF.

This clonotype has a handful of counts. V is TRBV7-8 and J is TRBJ2-1, with D possibly being TRBD1 or TRBD2 (7 bases each). The V and J ends lost 4 bases and 6 bases respectively, with 13 bases between them. Germline CDR1 reads SGHVS; CDR2 reads FQNEAQ. The CDR3 spans 14 residues. The CDR3 DNA is TGTGCCAGCAGCTGGACAGGACTAGTCAATGAGCAGTTCTTC. It yields the protein CASSWTGLVNEQFF. Together with reference TRBV7-8 and TRBJ2-1, the CDR3 gives the full variable domain: GAGVSQSPRYKVAKRGQDVALRCDPISGHVSLFWYQQALGQGPEFLTYFQNEAQLDKSGLPSDRFFAERPEGSVSTLKIQRTQQEDSAVYLCASSWTGLVNEQFFGPGTRLTVL.

This clonotype was detected ten times or more. The genes are TRBV15 and TRBJ2-3; D ambiguous. The CDR3 loop spans 15 amino acids. Germline CDR1 reads LNHNV; CDR2 reads YYDKDF (reference sequence). Trimming stripped 0 bases from V and 6 bases from J, with 13 bases between. CDR3: CATSREARPRDTQYF. Here the CDR3 DNA reads TGTGCCACCAGCAGAGAAGCCCGACCGAGGGATACGCAGTATTTT.

There are many counts of this clonotype. The chain recombines TRBV27 with TRBJ1-5; D might be TRBD1 (5 bases). V was cut by 6 bases and J by 4 bases, with 13 bases left in between. The CDR3 runs to 14 residues. Looked up from germline, CDR1 is MNHEY and CDR2 is SMNVEV (reference sequence). CDR3 in DNA: TGTGCCAGCAGCTTAATTGGGGGAAATCAGCCCCAGCATTTT. Protein: CASSLIGGNQPQHF.

The gene calls are TRBV19 and TRBJ1-1; possible D gene TRBD1, 5 bases. This CDR3 contains 14 residues. Per the germline V gene, CDR1 is LNHDA and CDR2 is SQIVND (reference sequence). V gave up 3 bases and J gave up 0 bases, with 8 bases separating them. The CDR3 region is CASSMRGMNTEAFF. The CDR3, as DNA: TGTGCCAGTAGTATGCGGGGGATGAACACTGAAGCTTTCTTT.

The V call is TRBV27, the J call TRBJ2-1; possibly TRBD1 for D (6 bases). There are 17 residues in the CDR3. Germline-derived CDR1 and CDR2 are MNHEY and SMNVEV (reference sequence). V lost 7 bases and J lost 0, with 19 bases in between. This CDR3 is CASIPKQGYSSYNEQFF. In nucleotides, the CDR3 is TGTGCCAGCATACCAAAACAGGGCTACAGCTCCTACAATGAGCAGTTCTTC.

This clonotype was counted a few times. This rearrangement joins TRBV7-6 to TRBJ1-2, with TRBD1 matching over 9 bases. Germline CDR1 is SGHVS and CDR2 is FNYEAQ. The CDR3 loop spans 14 amino acids. J lost 5 bases, V lost 5 bases, and 6 bases had no gene match. CDR3 loop: CASSGGTGQYGYTF. In DNA form, the CDR3 reads TGTGCCAGCAGCGGTGGGACAGGGCAGTATGGCTACACCTTC. Full variable domain (outside the CDR3, taken from reference TRBV7-6 and TRBJ1-2): GAGVSQSPRYKVTKRGQDVALRCDPISGHVSLYWYRQALGQGPEFLTYFNYEAQQDKSGLPNDRFSAERPEGSISTLTIQRTEQRDSAMYRCASSGGTGQYGYTFGSGTRLTVV.

The gene calls are TRBV7-6 and TRBJ2-5; TRBD2 might be the D (7 bases). The CDR3 has 15 residues. Trimming pared 5 bases from V and 2 bases from J, leaving 15 bases between. The germline gives CDR1 SGHVS, CDR2 FNYEAQ. CDR3 in amino acids: CASSMGGLHQETQYF. In DNA form, the CDR3 reads TGTGCCAGCAGCATGGGGGGGCTCCATCAAGAGACCCAGTACTTC.

This clonotype was seen at least ten times. A junction boundary mismatches the germline segment, possibly from a read error. The chain has TRBV7-2 and TRBJ1-1; D is uncertain. Germline CDR1 reads SGHTA; CDR2 reads FQGNSA. CDR3 length: 12 amino acids. The CDR3, as DNA: TGTGCCAGTGCTTTAAGCGGGTATGAAACTTTCTTT. Its translation: CASALSGYETFF.